Each of the 15 T cell receptor beta chains below was sequenced from the same sample in a study of CD8+ T cells in alopecia areata. Following extraction, RNA underwent reverse transcription to cDNA, which served as the sequencing template. Produced via immunoSEQ multiplex PCR; TCRdb's table is partial and in-frame only. The sample contains about 180,000 clones, around 63% of which appear only once. The sequenced sample was CD4+ T cells sorted from blood, obtained at week 0. The receptors originated from a human donor with alopecia areata.

V usage is TRBV7-8 and J usage is TRBJ2-7; unclear D gene. Looked up from germline, CDR1 is SGHVS and CDR2 is FQNEAQ. The V and J ends lost 2 bases and 6 bases respectively, with 14 bases between them. The CDR3 runs 14 residues. The CDR3 protein is CASSLRQTLSEQYF. CDR3 bases: TGTGCCAGCAGCTTACGTCAAACTCTGAGCGAGCAGTACTTC.

The chain links TRBV4-3 to TRBJ2-3; D unresolved. Trimming removed 0 bases at V and 6 bases at J, with 13 bases between. The CDR3 totals 15 residues. The germline CDR1 and CDR2 sequences are LGHNA and YSLEER. This CDR3 reads CASSQDSFGSDTQYF. The DNA of the CDR3 is TGCGCCAGCAGCCAAGACTCCTTTGGCTCGGATACGCAGTATTTT.

This clone occurred a few times. The final CDR3 position lacks the conserved phenylalanine or tryptophan, pointing to a likely read error. The DNA is omitted, as the CDR3 cannot be located on it reliably, and the CDR3 follows TCRdb's listing. The chain employs TRBV7-2 and TRBJ2-3; the table's D call TRBD2 went unverified against the DNA. Germline CDR1 and CDR2: SGHTA and FQGNSA. The CDR3 sequence runs 16 residues, both termini included. CDR3 loop: CASSVTGGGFTDTQYL.

The gene calls are TRBV30 and TRBJ1-5, with D possibly TRBD1 on 5 matching bases. The germline V and J ends were trimmed by 1 base and 5 bases, with 9 bases remaining between them. Per germline, CDR1 GTSNPN and CDR2 SVGIG (reference sequence). The CDR3 totals 13 residues. This CDR3 is CAWSARGDQPQHF. Here the CDR3 DNA reads TGTGCCTGGAGTGCCCGGGGCGATCAGCCCCAGCATTTT.

This chain joins TRBV7-9 and TRBJ2-7, with D uncertain. CDR1 is SEHNR and CDR2 is FQNEAQ in the germline V gene (reference sequence). Trimming shortened V by 5 bases and J by 6 bases, and 17 bases separated the two germline ends. This CDR3 has 14 amino acids. The CDR3 protein is CASSPTWVGGEQYF. Here the CDR3 DNA reads TGTGCCAGCAGCCCCACATGGGTCGGCGGCGAGCAGTACTTC.

This clone was detected only a few times. The chain combines TRBV29-1 with TRBJ2-1; 10 bases are a match to TRBD2. Looked up from germline, CDR1 is SQVTM and CDR2 is ANQGSEA. The CDR3 is 13 amino acids. Trimming cost V 7 bases and J 6 bases; bases outside gene matches: 6. For the CDR3, the DNA is TGCAGCGCCGCTAGCGGGGGTCTCAATGAGCAGTTCTTC. The encoded protein is CSAASGGLNEQFF.

This clone was seen more than once but under ten times. The chain combines TRBV6-5 with TRBJ1-2; D uncertain. This CDR3 is 13 amino acids long. Trimming shortened V by 7 bases and J by 5 bases, and 14 bases separated the two germline ends. Germline assignment: CDR1 MNHEY and CDR2 SVGAGI. For the CDR3, the DNA is TGTGCCAGCAAACGGACGGAGATTTATGGCTACACCTTC. Its translation: CASKRTEIYGYTF.

This chain uses TRBV27 with TRBJ2-7; 7 bases are shared with TRBD2. The CDR3 extends over 15 amino acids. The germline V gene has CDR1 MNHEY and CDR2 SMNVEV (reference sequence). The ends lost 1 base at V and 3 bases at J; junction bases unmatched: 6. The CDR3 coding sequence is TGTGCCAGCAGTTTATTCCTTGCGGGGGTCTACGAGCAGTACTTC. Residues: CASSLFLAGVYEQYF.

The chain's CDR3 is CSVAFSTEAFF. In nucleotides, the CDR3 is TGCAGCGTTGCTTTCAGTACTGAAGCTTTCTTT. J is TRBJ1-1 and V is TRBV29-1; D is unclear. This CDR3 has 11 residues. Germline values: CDR1 SQVTM, CDR2 ANQGSEA. V was pared by 4 bases and J by 5 bases, with 8 bases between.

The chain couples TRBV29-1 to TRBJ2-2, with TRBD1 as a possible D gene (6 bases). CDR1 is SQVTM and CDR2 is ANQGSEA in the germline V gene. V lost 7 bases to trimming and J lost 1 base, with 16 bases between them. The CDR3 sequence is 15 residues long. The CDR3 loop reads CSASTGTLNTGELFF. The CDR3 DNA sequence: TGCAGCGCATCTACCGGGACACTGAACACCGGGGAGCTGTTTTTT.

The chain employs TRBV4-1 and TRBJ2-7; 8 positions match TRBD2. The CDR3 length is 16 residues. Germline CDR1 reads MGHRA; CDR2 reads YSYEKL. Trimming at V came to 0 bases and at J to 9 bases, leaving 13 bases not matched to a gene. The CDR3: CASSQDSGTRRVSQYF. CDR3 nucleotides: TGCGCCAGCAGCCAAGACTCCGGGACTAGGAGGGTGTCGCAGTACTTC.

The rearrangement links TRBV2 to TRBJ2-5, with 7 positions matching TRBD1. From germline, CDR1 is SNHLY and CDR2 FYNNEI. There are 16 residues in the CDR3. Trimming removed 2 bases from V and 6 bases from J; junction bases left unmatched: 12. In DNA form, the CDR3 reads TGTGCCAGCAGTGAACGTCGACAGGGAGTTCTAAAGACCCAGTACTTC. Its protein is CASSERRQGVLKTQYF.

In this sample, this clone turned up many times. The chain has TRBV2 and TRBJ1-2, with D hard to call. Germline CDR1 is SNHLY and CDR2 is FYNNEI. This CDR3 is 13 amino acids long. Trimming shortened V by 3 bases and J by 4 bases, and 9 bases separated the two germline ends. CDR3 DNA: TGTGCCAGCAGTGAGGAGGGTGGCTATGGCTACACCTTC. Translated, it gives CASSEEGGYGYTF.

This clone was recorded once. This chain links TRBV29-1 with TRBJ1-4; D gene unclear. V lost 5 bases and J lost 2, with 9 bases in between. CDR1 and CDR2 (germline): SQVTM, ANQGSEA. The CDR3 spans 13 residues. The CDR3 spells CSVRSRTNEKLFF. The DNA for the CDR3 is TGCAGCGTTCGAAGCCGCACTAATGAAAAACTGTTTTTT.

This rearrangement joins TRBV15 to TRBJ1-2, with 8 positions matching TRBD1. The CDR3 contains 12 residues. Germline V gene data show CDR1 as LNHNV and CDR2 as YYDKDF (reference sequence). The trim removed 5 bases at V and 7 bases at J, leaving 3 bases unmatched. The CDR3 region is CATSPDRGGYTF. The CDR3 coding sequence is TGTGCCACCAGCCCTGACAGGGGTGGCTACACCTTC.